This TCR beta chain came from a study of T cells in localized non-small cell lung cancer. On this clone: Its antigen remains unknown.

Study-wide results and limits: Longer overall survival was associated with a higher density of T cells in the blood.

Produced via immunoSEQ multiplex PCR; TCRdb's table is partial and in-frame only. The sample records 23,000 or so clones, approximately 91% being singletons. Germline-derived CDR1 and CDR2 are MGHRA and YSYEKL. The CDR3 loop spans 15 amino acids. The V segment lost 4 bases and the J segment 4 bases; nucleotides outside the gene matches: 2. The specimen was peripheral blood mononuclear cells, collected before any cancer treatment. The chain employs TRBV4-1 and TRBJ2-1; 12 positions match TRBD2. This sequence originates from a male donor at least 60 years old with stage II lung adenocarcinoma. DNA for the CDR3: TGCGCCAGCAGCCCTAGCGGGGGGGAGTACAATGAGCAGTTCTTC. This translates into CASSPSGGEYNEQFF.